Only one count was recorded for the clone carrying this T cell receptor (beta chain). This record belongs to a study of blood T cell repertoires in COVID-19. Study-level information: COVID-19 samples, acute and convalescent, were from the United States, Italy and Spain. Sources were T cells, B-cell-depleted T cells, or PBMCs; the material itself was cDNA or gDNA.

CDR3 length: 15 amino acids. Looked up from germline, CDR1 is SGHTA and CDR2 is FQGTGA. Trimming at V came to 4 bases and at J to 8 bases, leaving 7 bases not matched to a gene. The authors' processing: It was from reference gene primer amplification that nucleated cell counts were estimated. The assay was immunoSEQ multiplex PCR, and TCRdb's table has in-frame clones only and misses some. From that table come the V and J calls and clone size; the DNA was used to work out D and trimming. The sample lists approximately 120,000 clones; approximately 80% were seen once. The chain combines TRBV7-3 with TRBJ2-1, with 11 nucleotides matching TRBD1. Sequencing was carried out using peripheral blood. The receptor's source is a human donor in a cohort sampled during active COVID-19. Here the CDR3 DNA reads TGTGCCAGCAGCTCATCGGGACAGGGGGTCGATGAGCAGTTCTTC. This sequence encodes CASSSSGQGVDEQFF.